This TCR beta chain appears in the sequencing data of a study of blood T cell repertoires in COVID-19 (dated by TCRdb to about 2020). A note on the overall study: Collaborator samples came from the United States, Italy and Spain and covered acute and convalescent phases of COVID-19. The material from the prospective study consisted of cDNA or gDNA derived from T cells, B-cell-depleted T cells, or PBMCs. The dataset comprised deeply sampled blood TCRbeta repertoires from subjects exposed to, actively infected with, or recovered from COVID-19. The repertoires were made available in a free public database intended to serve as a resource for research on the immune response to SARS-CoV-2. Samples came from the ongoing ImmuneRACE study (first 160 participants) plus 1,254 subjects from 6 global collaborators. Nearly every sample came with metadata listing a de-identified subject ID, COVID-19 status, age in years and sex. HLA class I and class II types, where available, came from metadata supplied by the sample provider rather than from assay-based typing.

TCRbeta CDR3 regions were amplified from genomic DNA by means of the immunoSEQ Assay, a bias-controlled multiplex PCR. On the authors' methods: Nucleated cell counts per sample were estimated from amplification of reference gene primers within the assay. Sequence reads were collapsed and filtered to measure the absolute abundance of every unique TCRbeta CDR3 rearrangement. Productive Simpson clonality was computed per sample as the square root of Simpson's diversity index over productive rearrangements. Not all clones reach the TCRdb copy of this immuneACCESS table, which keeps in-frame sequences only. Checked studies attribute under half of the gap to unresolved V genes and leave the rest unexplained. From that table come the V and J calls and clone size; the DNA was used to work out D and trimming. The sample includes 190,000 or so clones, with just under 85% observed a single time. Of the sample, around 0.93% is held by the ten largest clones.

Results and caveats for the whole study, not just this receptor: The amount of clinical and demographic metadata varied by source and participant and was provided uncurated.

For this clone: This clone's antigen is unknown. No base-level quality is on record; no much larger clone is a single base apart.

One collaborating source in Seattle enrolled patients during active infection and followed them longitudinally through the course of disease. Whole blood was collected in K2EDTA tubes by collaborating institutions according to the institutions' own protocols. For TCRbeta analysis, collaborators shipped samples in one of three forms: frozen whole blood, isolated PBMCs, or DNA extracted from either of those sample types. The receptor's source is a man in his 60s with COVID-19, enrolled during active disease. The sequencing input was peripheral blood.

The CDR3 sequence is CAWGRDTEAFF. The base sequence is TGTGCCTGGGGCAGGGACACTGAAGCTTTCTTT. The rearrangement combines TRBV30 with TRBJ1-1; possibly the D gene is TRBD1, per 5 matching bases. From its cysteine to its phenylalanine, the CDR3 spans 11 amino acids. This entry keeps only the CDR3 DNA: 33 bases, framed from base 1. The CDR1 and CDR2 encoded by the germline V gene (reference sequence) are GTSNPN and SVGIG. At the junction V is shortened by 5 bases and J by 3 bases, with 7 bases in between.